This TCR beta chain appears in the sequencing data of a study of blood T cell repertoires in COVID-19 (dated by TCRdb to the early 2020s). General notes on the study: Samples from collaborators originated in the United States, Italy and Spain and spanned both the acute and convalescent phases of COVID-19. The material from the prospective study consisted of cDNA or gDNA derived from T cells, B-cell-depleted T cells, or PBMCs. The dataset comprised deeply sampled blood TCRbeta repertoires from subjects exposed to, actively infected with, or recovered from COVID-19. The repertoires were released in a freely available public database intended as a resource for research on the immune response to SARS-CoV-2. The samples were drawn from two sources: the first 160 participants of the ongoing ImmuneRACE study, and about 1,300 subjects contributed by 6 global collaborators. Nearly every sample came with metadata listing a de-identified subject ID, COVID-19 status, age in years and sex. Where HLA class I and class II types were available, the types were taken from metadata supplied by the sample provider, not from assay-based typing. Results and caveats for the whole study, not just this receptor: The amount of clinical and demographic metadata varied by source and participant and was provided uncurated.

The CDR3 measures 13 amino acids from cysteine to phenylalanine. Of all the DNA, just the CDR3 is kept, 39 bases in frame from base 1. CDR1 and CDR2, looked up from the germline V gene (reference sequence), are SGHKS and YYEKEE. The germline ends are 17 bases apart after V is trimmed by 3 bases and J by 11 bases. A note on this clone: This clone's antigen is unknown. It has no much larger one-base neighbor in the sample; base qualities were not kept.

Collaborating institutions collected whole blood in K2EDTA tubes following their own protocols. For TCRbeta analysis, collaborators shipped samples as frozen whole blood, isolated PBMCs, or DNA extracted from either of those sample types. TCRbeta CDR3 regions were amplified from genomic DNA by means of the immunoSEQ Assay, a bias-controlled multiplex PCR. The original pipeline was this. The number of nucleated cells in each sample was estimated from the amplification of reference gene primers within the assay. To quantify the absolute abundance of each unique TCRbeta CDR3 rearrangement, sequence reads were collapsed and filtered. For each sample, productive Simpson clonality was calculated as the square root of Simpson's diversity index across productive rearrangements. TCRdb holds this immuneACCESS table with in-frame rearrangements only. Some clones are missing; in checked studies, unresolved V genes explain under half, and the rest has no known cause. That table supplies the V and J calls and clone size; D and trimming were determined from the DNA. The sample contains approximately 250,000 clones, 86% of them found a single time. In total, the top ten clones hold 3.6% of the sample.

Sequencing was performed on peripheral blood. The chain was built from TRBV5-5 and TRBJ1-1, with TRBD1 as a weak D call on 6 bases. The clonotype was recovered from a man aged 18 to 29 with active or convalescent COVID-19. CDR3 sequence: CASSSQGDGFAFF. The DNA is TGTGCCAGCAGCTCACAGGGAGATGGGTTCGCTTTCTTT.